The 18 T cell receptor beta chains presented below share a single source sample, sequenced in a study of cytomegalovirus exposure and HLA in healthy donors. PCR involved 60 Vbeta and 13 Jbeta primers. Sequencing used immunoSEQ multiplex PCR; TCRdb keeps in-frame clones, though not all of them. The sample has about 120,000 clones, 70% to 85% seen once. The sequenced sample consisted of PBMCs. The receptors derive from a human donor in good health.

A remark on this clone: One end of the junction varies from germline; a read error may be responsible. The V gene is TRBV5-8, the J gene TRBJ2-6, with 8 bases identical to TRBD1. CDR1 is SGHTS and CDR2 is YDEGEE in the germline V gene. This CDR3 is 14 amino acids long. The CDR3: CASNQGARANGLTF. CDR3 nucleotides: TGTGCCAGCAACCAGGGGGCCAGGGCCAACGGCCTGACTTTC.

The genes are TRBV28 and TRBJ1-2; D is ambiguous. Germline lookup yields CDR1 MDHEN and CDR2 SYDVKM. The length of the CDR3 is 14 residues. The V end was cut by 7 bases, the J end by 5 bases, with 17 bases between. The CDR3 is CASKDGGVEYGYTF. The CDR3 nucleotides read TGTGCCAGCAAAGATGGCGGGGTGGAATATGGCTACACCTTC.

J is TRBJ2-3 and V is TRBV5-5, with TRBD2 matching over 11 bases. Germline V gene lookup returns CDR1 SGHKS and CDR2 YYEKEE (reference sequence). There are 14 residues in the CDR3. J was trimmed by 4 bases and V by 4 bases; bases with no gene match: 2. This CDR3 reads CASSGTSGADTQYF. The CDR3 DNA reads TGTGCCAGCAGCGGGACTAGCGGCGCAGATACGCAGTATTTT.

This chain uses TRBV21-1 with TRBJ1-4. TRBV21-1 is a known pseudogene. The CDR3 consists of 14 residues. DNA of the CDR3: TGTGCCAGCAGCATCCGTGGGGGGGGCGCCGGGCTGTTTTTT. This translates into CASSIRGGGAGLFF.

CDR3 residues: CASSNDRGSYEQYF. The CDR3 DNA sequence: TGCGCCAGCAGTAATGACAGGGGGTCCTACGAGCAGTACTTC. This chain uses TRBV10-1 with TRBJ2-7, with TRBD1 matching over 9 bases. Trimming at V came to 5 bases and at J to 1 base, leaving 3 bases not matched to a gene. CDR3 length: 14 residues. Germline assignment: CDR1 WNHNN and CDR2 SYGVQD (reference sequence).

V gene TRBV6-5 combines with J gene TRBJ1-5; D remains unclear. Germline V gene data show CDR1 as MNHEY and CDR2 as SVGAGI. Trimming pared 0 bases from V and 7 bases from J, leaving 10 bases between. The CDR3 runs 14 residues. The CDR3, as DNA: TGTGCCAGCAGTTACTCCTCGGGTTTCCAGCCCCAGCATTTT. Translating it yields CASSYSSGFQPQHF.

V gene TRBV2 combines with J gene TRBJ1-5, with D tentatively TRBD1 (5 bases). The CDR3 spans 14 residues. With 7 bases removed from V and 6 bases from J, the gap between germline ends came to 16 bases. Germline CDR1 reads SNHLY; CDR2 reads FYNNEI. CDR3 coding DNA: TGTGCCAGCACTCGGCGGGGGGATAGTCAGCCCCAGCATTTT. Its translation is CASTRRGDSQPQHF.

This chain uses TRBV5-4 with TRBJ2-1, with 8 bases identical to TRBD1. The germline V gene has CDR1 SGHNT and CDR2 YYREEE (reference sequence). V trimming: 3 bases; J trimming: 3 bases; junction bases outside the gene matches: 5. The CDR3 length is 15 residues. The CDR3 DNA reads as TGTGCCAGCAGCTCTGAGGGACAGGTCTACAATGAGCAGTTCTTC. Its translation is CASSSEGQVYNEQFF.

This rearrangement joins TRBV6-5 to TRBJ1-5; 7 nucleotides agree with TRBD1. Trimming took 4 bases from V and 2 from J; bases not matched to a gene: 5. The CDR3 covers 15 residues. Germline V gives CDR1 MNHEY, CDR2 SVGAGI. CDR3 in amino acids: CASSLSGQRNQPQHF. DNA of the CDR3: TGTGCCAGCAGTTTGTCGGGACAGCGCAATCAGCCCCAGCATTTT.

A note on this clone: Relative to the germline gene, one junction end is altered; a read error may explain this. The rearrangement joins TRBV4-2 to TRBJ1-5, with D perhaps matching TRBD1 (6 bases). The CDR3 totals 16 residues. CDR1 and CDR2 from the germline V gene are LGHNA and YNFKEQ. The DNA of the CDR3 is TGTGCCAGCAGCCCCCAGGCGGGGGCTGGGAATCAACCCCAGCATTTT. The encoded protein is CASSPQAGAGNQPQHF.

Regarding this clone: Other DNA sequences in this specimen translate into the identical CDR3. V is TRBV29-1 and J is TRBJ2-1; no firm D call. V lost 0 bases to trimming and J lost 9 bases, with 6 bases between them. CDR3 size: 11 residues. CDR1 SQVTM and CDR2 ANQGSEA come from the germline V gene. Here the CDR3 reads CSVEDLGEQFF. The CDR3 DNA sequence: TGCAGCGTTGAAGATCTAGGTGAGCAGTTCTTC.

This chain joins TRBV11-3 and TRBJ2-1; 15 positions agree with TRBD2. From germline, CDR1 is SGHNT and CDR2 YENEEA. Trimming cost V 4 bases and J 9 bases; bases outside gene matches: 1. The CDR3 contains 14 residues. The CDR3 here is CASSSGLAGGEQFF. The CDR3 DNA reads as TGTGCCAGCAGCTCGGGACTAGCGGGAGGTGAGCAGTTCTTC.

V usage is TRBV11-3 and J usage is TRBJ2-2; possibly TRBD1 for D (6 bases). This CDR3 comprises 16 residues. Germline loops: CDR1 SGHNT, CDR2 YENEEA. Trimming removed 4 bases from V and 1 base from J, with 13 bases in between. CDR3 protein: CASSSQGMKNTGELFF. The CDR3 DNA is TGTGCCAGCAGCTCCCAGGGGATGAAGAACACCGGGGAGCTGTTTTTT.

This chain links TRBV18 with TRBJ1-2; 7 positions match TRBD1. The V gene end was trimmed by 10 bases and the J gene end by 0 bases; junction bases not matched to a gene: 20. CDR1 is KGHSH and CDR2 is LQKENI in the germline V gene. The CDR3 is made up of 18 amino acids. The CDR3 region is CATTPNPGQPKSNYGYTF. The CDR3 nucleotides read TGTGCCACCACACCGAATCCGGGACAGCCTAAATCTAACTATGGCTACACCTTC.

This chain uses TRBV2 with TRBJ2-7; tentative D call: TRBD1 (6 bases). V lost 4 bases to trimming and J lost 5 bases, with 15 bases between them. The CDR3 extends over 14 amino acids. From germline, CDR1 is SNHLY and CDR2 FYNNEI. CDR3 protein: CASSVSQGLDEQYF. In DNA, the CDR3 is TGTGCCAGCAGTGTTTCCCAGGGGTTGGACGAGCAGTACTTC.

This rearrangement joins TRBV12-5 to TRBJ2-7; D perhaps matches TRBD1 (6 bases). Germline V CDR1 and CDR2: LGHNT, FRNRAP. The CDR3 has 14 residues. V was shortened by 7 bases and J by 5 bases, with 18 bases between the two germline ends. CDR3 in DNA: TGTGCTAGTGCCCAGGAACAGGGCCTTGACGAGCAGTACTTC. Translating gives CASAQEQGLDEQYF.

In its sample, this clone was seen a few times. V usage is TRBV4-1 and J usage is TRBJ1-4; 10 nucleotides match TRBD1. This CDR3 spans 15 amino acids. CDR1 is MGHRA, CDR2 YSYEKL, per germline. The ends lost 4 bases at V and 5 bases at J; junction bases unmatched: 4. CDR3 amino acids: CASSPDRGGNEKLFF. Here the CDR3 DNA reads TGCGCCAGCAGCCCGGACAGGGGGGGGAATGAAAAACTGTTTTTT.

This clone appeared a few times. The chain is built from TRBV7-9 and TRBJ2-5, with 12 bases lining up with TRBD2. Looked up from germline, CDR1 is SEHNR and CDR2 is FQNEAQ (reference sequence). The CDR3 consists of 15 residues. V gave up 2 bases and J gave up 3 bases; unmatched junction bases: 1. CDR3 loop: CASSLRLAGEETQYF. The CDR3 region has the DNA TGTGCCAGCAGCTTAAGACTAGCGGGAGAAGAGACCCAGTACTTC. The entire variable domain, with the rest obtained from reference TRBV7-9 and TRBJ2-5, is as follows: DTGVSQNPRHKITKRGQNVTFRCDPISEHNRLYWYRQTLGQGPEFLTYFQNEAQLEKSRLLSDRFSAERPKGSFSTLEIQRTEQGDSAMYLCASSLRLAGEETQYFGPGTRLLVL.